Listed below are T cell receptor beta chains from one sample, sequenced in a study of shared clonotypes between healthy human individuals. This table comes from immunoSEQ multiplex PCR, and its TCRdb copy is limited to in-frame clones, with some not included. Of millions of clones in the sample, about 92% were seen once. Sample: naive CD4+ T cells sorted from blood. These receptors all stem from a man aged 18 to 35 in good health. Both conserved end residues are part of each CDR3. Each record gives: CDR3 length, J gene, V gene, D gene, CDR3 protein, CDR3 DNA. The D gene is left open where the match is weak.

>15|TRBJ1-2|TRBV5-1|-
CASSSGAGANYGYTF
TGCGCCAGCAGCTCGGGCGCAGGAGCTAACTATGGCTACACCTTC
>13|TRBJ2-7|TRBV5-5|TRBD2
CASSLEGGRGQYF
TGTGCCAGCAGCTTGGAGGGAGGGCGCGGGCAGTACTTC
>14|TRBJ2-3|TRBV4-3|-
CASSQQGGTDTQYF
TGCGCCAGCAGCCAACAAGGTGGGACAGATACGCAGTATTTT
>14|TRBJ1-2|TRBV15|-
CATSRDRQDYGYTF
TGTGCCACCAGCAGAGACAGACAGGACTATGGCTACACCTTC
>14|TRBJ2-3|TRBV7-2|-
CASSSGVSTDTQYF
TGTGCCAGCAGCTCAGGGGTCAGCACAGATACGCAGTATTTT
>14|TRBJ1-3|TRBV27|-
CASSLGGPGNTIYF
TGTGCCAGCAGTTTAGGGGGCCCTGGAAACACCATATATTTT
>21|TRBJ2-2|TRBV4-2|-
CASSPRPGLGVIYSSTGELFF
TGTGCCAGCAGCCCCAGACCGGGACTGGGGGTTATTTACAGTTCGACCGGGGAGCTGTTTTTT
>13|TRBJ1-5|TRBV19|-
CAGGQYSNQPQHF
TGTGCCGGCGGACAGTATAGCAATCAGCCCCAGCATTTT
>16|TRBJ2-5|TRBV11-3|-
CASSFGAAKVGETQYF
TGTGCCAGCAGCTTCGGGGCAGCAAAGGTCGGGGAGACCCAGTACTTC
>15|TRBJ2-7|TRBV2|TRBD1
CASRDPGTGFYEQYF
TGTGCCAGCAGGGACCCTGGGACAGGGTTCTACGAGCAGTACTTC